This T cell receptor beta chain was captured by sequencing in a study of T-cell memory formation after mild COVID-19. TCRdb passed the 5' RACE reads through MiXCR, listing each CDR3 protein once. The repertoire holds roughly 120,000 distinct CDR3 sequences, approximately 15% seen once, with approximately 15% in the top ten. The CDR3 loop spans 15 amino acids. The V gene's germline CDR1 is SGHRS and CDR2 YFSETQ. Trimming removed 2 bases from V and 7 bases from J; junction bases left unmatched: 9. The sequence came from an adult woman who had mild COVID-19 (a few samples of this study predate the infection). Cell type and time point are not known. The sequencing input was PBMCs or a T cell subset sorted from them (not recorded which). This rearrangement joins TRBV5-1 to TRBJ2-1, with TRBD1 matching 7 bases. The CDR3 nucleotides are TGCGCCAGCAGCTTAGACTCGACAGGGTCAAATGAGCAGTTCTTC. Protein: CASSLDSTGSNEQFF. The full variable domain, rest sourced from reference TRBV5-1 and TRBJ2-1, is KAGVTQTPRYLIKTRGQQVTLSCSPISGHRSVSWYQQTPGQGLQFLFEYFSETQRNKGNFPGRFSGRQFSNSRSEMNVSTLELGDSALYLCASSLDSTGSNEQFFGPGTRLTVL.